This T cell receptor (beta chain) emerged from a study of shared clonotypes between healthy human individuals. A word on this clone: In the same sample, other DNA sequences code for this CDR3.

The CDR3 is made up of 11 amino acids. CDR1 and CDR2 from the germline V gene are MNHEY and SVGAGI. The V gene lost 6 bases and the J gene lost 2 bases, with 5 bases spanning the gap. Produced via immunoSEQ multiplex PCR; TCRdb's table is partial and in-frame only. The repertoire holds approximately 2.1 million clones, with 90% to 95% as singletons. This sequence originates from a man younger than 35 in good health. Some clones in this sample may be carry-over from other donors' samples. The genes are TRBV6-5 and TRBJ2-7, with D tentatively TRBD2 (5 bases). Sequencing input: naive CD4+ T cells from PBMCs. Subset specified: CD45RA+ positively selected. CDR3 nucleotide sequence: TGTGCCAGCAGGGGAGCCTACGAGCAGTACTTC. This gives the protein CASRGAYEQYF.